The clone carrying this T cell receptor (beta chain) occurred a few times. Antigen: not known. Unique molecular identifiers featured in each of the TCR beta cDNA libraries. The yield from about 1 to 10 million T cells was 500,000 or so cDNA molecules in total. TCRdb itself ran the PCR reads through MiXCR, one entry per CDR3 protein. The sample holds around 710,000 distinct CDR3 sequences; about 43% are singletons and the top ten take 4.9%. CDR1 SGDLS and CDR2 YYNGEE come from the germline V gene. The V end was cut by 0 bases, the J end by 4 bases, with 17 bases between. The CDR3 consists of 16 residues. This sample was included in a study of post-analysis software for immune sequencing data. Study-wide background: Patients with relapsing-remitting, secondary progressive and progressive-relapsing multiple sclerosis courses were all represented. Study findings and constraints: Four or five TRBV segments were more frequent in patients than controls; TRBV5-6, TRBV5-1 and TRBV20-1 belonged to this group. Significantly lower normalized Chao1 diversity was found in patients with multiple sclerosis relative to controls. Strong co-clustering by F measure linked samples that shared a preparation batch.

The sequenced material came from blood. This clonotype was sampled from a girl aged 5-17 years with multiple sclerosis. The gene calls are TRBV9 and TRBJ2-7, with D hard to call. The CDR3 spells CASSVGAGQVDYEQYF. CDR3 coding DNA: TGTGCCAGCAGCGTAGGGGCCGGCCAAGTGGATTACGAGCAGTACTTC.